This is a list of T cell receptor beta chains from one sample in a study of blood T cell repertoires in COVID-19. Here immunoSEQ multiplex PCR was the method, and the copy in TCRdb shows in-frame clones only, minus some. The sample carries 100,000 to 150,000 clones, about 85% recorded once. The sequenced material came from peripheral blood. The receptor set was obtained from a woman aged 80 or over with acute or convalescent COVID-19. Each CDR3 is given with its conserved first and last residue.

j_gene | v_gene | CDR3aa
TRBJ2-3 | TRBV19 | CASTQGAGTDTQYF
TRBJ1-5 | TRBV19 | CASSGGQGAGQPQHF
TRBJ1-1 | TRBV9 | CASSKGQTTEAFF
TRBJ2-6 | TRBV25-1 | CASSDRRGSGANVLTF
TRBJ1-4 | TRBV5-1 | CASSLQGYEKLFF
TRBJ1-1 | TRBV11-1 | CASSRTENTEAFF
TRBJ2-3 | TRBV9 | CASSARGGQDTQYF
TRBJ2-2 | TRBV11-2 | CASSFPTTSGNTGELFF
TRBJ1-5 | TRBV19 | CASSDLQGTSNQPQHF
TRBJ2-7 | TRBV6-6 | CASSAPGGSSYEQYF
TRBJ1-2 | TRBV6-5 | CASSYGGQGLGGYTF
TRBJ1-1 | TRBV7-2 | CASSLGGSLEAFF
TRBJ1-2 | TRBV14 | CASSHKLSYGYTF
TRBJ1-5 | TRBV5-1 | CASSLGPVTGQPQHF
TRBJ1-2 | TRBV7-2 | CASSLVSQGTLPGEGYTF
TRBJ2-1 | TRBV14 | CASSRIGTGNSYEQFF
TRBJ1-4 | TRBV5-6 | CASSPVPGVINEKLFF
TRBJ1-4 | TRBV18 | CASSPQIRQAPNEKLFF
TRBJ2-2 | TRBV7-2 | CASSSYRGDTGELFF
TRBJ2-7 | TRBV15 | CATSRDAVSYEQYF
TRBJ2-1 | TRBV6-5 | CAVTRTGGNNEQFF
TRBJ2-5 | TRBV5-6 | CASSLGASGGQETQYF
TRBJ1-5 | TRBV5-1 | CASSYGQGNQPQHF
TRBJ1-5 | TRBV6-5 | CASRGGMSNQPQHF
TRBJ2-1 | TRBV7-2 | CASSSRTSGGVEQFF
TRBJ2-2 | TRBV4-3 | CASSQERQGGAELFF
TRBJ1-3 | TRBV5-1 | CASSIGTPGSGNTIYF
TRBJ2-3 | TRBV9 | CASSVQRFSTDTQYF
TRBJ1-1 | TRBV19 | CASIRDSPYTEAFF
TRBJ2-3 | TRBV27 | CASSFRTSDTQYF
TRBJ1-6 | TRBV7-9 | CASSLGGGQISPLHF
TRBJ2-1 | TRBV9 | CASSPGTGYNEQFF
TRBJ1-4 | TRBV7-9 | CASSSRDTGSTNEKLFF
TRBJ1-2 | TRBV18 | CASSPQDSGYGYTF
TRBJ1-5 | TRBV28 | CASSRQSNQPQHF
TRBJ1-6 | TRBV4-1 | CASSQDSNSPLHF
TRBJ1-5 | TRBV2 | CASSGQVSNQPQHF
TRBJ1-1 | TRBV9 | CASSVVSAGTEAFF
TRBJ2-1 | TRBV7-3 | CASSLSGGSYNEQFF
TRBJ1-6 | TRBV7-2 | CASSRPGVQSPLHF
TRBJ1-2 | TRBV6-5 | CASKGDWKYGYTF
TRBJ1-2 | TRBV28 | CASQKDRNYGYTF
TRBJ1-1 | TRBV18 | CASSPGGSGGEAFF
TRBJ2-7 | TRBV6-5 | CASRGTSGGGEQYF
TRBJ1-5 | TRBV27 | CASRRGGKAQPQHF
TRBJ1-2 | TRBV6-1 | CASSETDSGYGYTF
TRBJ1-5 | TRBV19 | CASSIRGEGGNQPQHF
TRBJ1-1 | TRBV4-3 | CASSGVGTPNTEAFF
TRBJ1-2 | TRBV6-1 | CASSEVGSNYGYTF
TRBJ1-2 | TRBV7-2 | CASSSFPGNYGYTF
TRBJ1-5 | TRBV27 | CARNRAAPNQPQHF
TRBJ1-1 | TRBV7-9 | CASSTPGGVPEAFF
TRBJ2-7 | TRBV18 | CASSPPGQPITYEQYF
TRBJ1-4 | TRBV3-1/TRBV3-2 | CASSQLDRRHEKLFF
TRBJ2-1 | TRBV5-6 | CASSSGPASDEQFF
TRBJ2-2 | TRBV7-2 | CASSATGVSPGELFF
TRBJ2-1 | TRBV27 | CASSQGLAGASYNEQFF
TRBJ2-7 | TRBV5-8 | CASSVDRNYEQYF
TRBJ1-6 | TRBV18 | CASSPASNSPLHF
TRBJ1-1 | TRBV19 | CASSIDPRGRFTEAFF